The 10 T cell receptor beta chains below all came from one sample that was sequenced in a study of cytomegalovirus exposure and HLA in healthy donors. The PCR used 60 Vbeta and 13 Jbeta primers. Measured with immunoSEQ multiplex PCR; TCRdb has only the in-frame clones, and not every one. The table lists about 93,000 clones, under 85% of them singletons. The specimen was PBMCs. The receptors were sampled from a woman in her forties in good health and CMV-seronegative.

This rearrangement joins TRBV7-9 to TRBJ1-2, with 9 bases aligning to TRBD1. V gave up 2 bases and J gave up 8 bases; unmatched junction bases: 6. The germline CDR1 and CDR2 sequences are SEHNR and FQNEAQ (reference sequence). The CDR3 extends over 14 amino acids. CDR3 in amino acids: CASSLMGQGDGYTF. The CDR3 bases are TGTGCCAGCAGCTTAATGGGACAGGGTGACGGCTACACCTTC.

This clone turned up a few times. The chain is built from TRBV6-5 and TRBJ1-1, with 7 bases matching TRBD1. The CDR3 loop spans 16 amino acids. The germline V gene has CDR1 MNHEY and CDR2 SVGAGI. Losses at the gene ends were 0 bases for V and 1 base for J; bases not matched to a gene: 5. Here the CDR3 DNA reads TGTGCCAGCAGTTACTCGATAGGGACAGCGAACACTGAAGCTTTCTTT. It specifies CASSYSIGTANTEAFF.

The J gene is TRBJ2-1, the V gene TRBV9; 8 positions agree with TRBD2. CDR1 and CDR2 from the germline V gene are SGDLS and YYNGEE. The J segment lost 4 bases and the V segment lost 2 bases, leaving 5 bases of the junction unmatched. This CDR3 has 15 residues. CDR3 DNA sequence: TGTGCCAGCAGCGTCGACCGGGAGGGTTACAATGAGCAGTTCTTC. It translates to CASSVDREGYNEQFF.

The chain recombines TRBV5-1 with TRBJ2-2, with no clear D. Germline V gives CDR1 SGHRS, CDR2 YFSETQ. V was cut by 6 bases and J by 4 bases, with 13 bases left in between. The CDR3 is made up of 14 amino acids. CDR3 residues: CASTPWSSTGELFF. CDR3 nucleotides: TGCGCCAGCACCCCTTGGAGCTCCACCGGGGAGCTGTTTTTT.

The rearrangement links TRBV15 to TRBJ2-7; the match to TRBD1 covers 7 bases. The CDR3 runs to 14 residues. CDR1 and CDR2 from the germline V gene are LNHNV and YYDKDF (reference sequence). After removal of 4 bases from V and 3 bases from J, the junction contained 6 bases not matched to a gene. The CDR3 region is CATSKYRGGYEQYF. The CDR3, as DNA: TGTGCCACCAGCAAATACAGGGGTGGCTACGAGCAGTACTTC.

For this clone: The identical CDR3 is also encoded by other nucleotide sequences in the sample. The chain uses TRBV29-1 and TRBJ2-7, with 10 positions matching TRBD2. This CDR3 region has 12 residues. V lost 5 bases, J lost 3 bases, and 1 base stayed unmatched. Germline CDR1 reads SQVTM; CDR2 reads ANQGSEA. The CDR3 DNA sequence: TGCAGCGTTTCTAGCGGGAGCTACGAGCAGTACTTC. This translates into CSVSSGSYEQYF.

This chain connects TRBV19 to TRBJ2-1, with TRBD1 matching 10 bases. The CDR3 sequence is 17 residues long. Germline-derived CDR1 and CDR2 are LNHDA and SQIVND (reference sequence). With V trimmed by 8 bases and J by 8 bases, 18 bases remained unmatched. The CDR3 here is CASFFKTGTGVLYEQFF. The CDR3 region has the DNA TGTGCCAGTTTTTTTAAAACCGGGACAGGGGTTTTGTATGAGCAGTTCTTC.

This clone was recorded a few times. The V gene is TRBV19, the J gene TRBJ2-7; TRBD2 might be the D (5 bases). The CDR3 is 13 amino acids. Trimming cost V 6 bases and J 3 bases, with 12 bases left between them. Germline CDR1 is LNHDA and CDR2 is SQIVND (reference sequence). This chain's CDR3 is CASRGKLDYEQYF. CDR3 nucleotide sequence: TGTGCCAGTAGGGGCAAACTAGACTACGAGCAGTACTTC.

V and J are TRBV7-8 and TRBJ2-5, with TRBD2 matching over 14 bases. V trimming: 5 bases; J trimming: 4 bases; junction bases outside the gene matches: 6. The CDR3 length is 16 residues. Germline V gene data show CDR1 as SGHVS and CDR2 as FQNEAQ. The CDR3 DNA sequence: TGTGCCAGCAGCCTCCGACTAGCGGGAGGGATAGAGACCCAGTACTTC. This gives the protein CASSLRLAGGIETQYF.

The chain links TRBV6-1 to TRBJ1-2; 7 bases align to TRBD1. Germline trimming cut 7 bases from V and 7 bases from J; bases unmatched to any gene: 9. Germline loops: CDR1 MNHNS, CDR2 SASEGT. CDR3 length: 13 residues. The CDR3 DNA follows: TGTGCCAGCACCGACAGGGAATCCGGTGGCTACACCTTC. Amino acids: CASTDRESGGYTF.